This TCR beta chain derives from a study of vaccination and CD4 T cells after COVID-19. Background on the study: Overlapping peptides covering the spike proteins of SARS-CoV-2, HCoV-NL63, HCoV-OC43 and HCoV-229E were added to stimulate cells.

An Oncomine TCR Beta short-read assay was used to sequence the DNA from cultured CD4+ T cells. TCRdb reprocessed the PCR reads with MiXCR, giving one entry per CDR3 protein. The sample records over 11,000 distinct CDR3 sequences, less than 50% being singletons. Specified treatment: approximately 9-day PBMC culture with coronavirus spike peptide pools or control peptides (ViraFEST assay). Regarding this clonotype: What it recognizes is unknown.

The sequenced material came from cultured CD4+ T cells from blood. The TCR was taken from a human donor with COVID-19.

The CDR3 reads CASSLQNLRDDGEAFF. In DNA form, the CDR3 reads TGCGCCAGCAGTCTTCAAAACTTACGGGATGACGGTGAAGCTTTCTTT. The gene calls are TRBV23-1 and TRBJ1-1; no definite D call. TRBV23-1 is annotated as an ORF whose role is uncertain. The CDR3 is 16 amino acids. With 4 bases removed from V and 7 bases from J, the gap between germline ends came to 22 bases.